This T cell receptor beta chain emerged from a study of human CD8 memory T cell subsets. The TCR beta sequencing libraries came from UMI-labeled 5' RACE. TCRdb re-called the 5' RACE reads, yielding one record per CDR3 amino acid sequence without DNA. Reported are roughly 3,700 distinct CDR3 sequences; the ten largest clones contain 15% to 20%. Germline V gene lookup returns CDR1 SGDLS and CDR2 YYNGEE. The CDR3 consists of 14 residues. This clonotype is called medium-sized based on its frequency. Material: CD8+ T cells from PBMCs. The rearrangement links TRBV9 to TRBJ2-1; TCRdb indicates TRBD1, and absent DNA this call remains unverified. The sequence came from a human donor in good health. The CDR3 spells CASSVGQGHNEQFF.